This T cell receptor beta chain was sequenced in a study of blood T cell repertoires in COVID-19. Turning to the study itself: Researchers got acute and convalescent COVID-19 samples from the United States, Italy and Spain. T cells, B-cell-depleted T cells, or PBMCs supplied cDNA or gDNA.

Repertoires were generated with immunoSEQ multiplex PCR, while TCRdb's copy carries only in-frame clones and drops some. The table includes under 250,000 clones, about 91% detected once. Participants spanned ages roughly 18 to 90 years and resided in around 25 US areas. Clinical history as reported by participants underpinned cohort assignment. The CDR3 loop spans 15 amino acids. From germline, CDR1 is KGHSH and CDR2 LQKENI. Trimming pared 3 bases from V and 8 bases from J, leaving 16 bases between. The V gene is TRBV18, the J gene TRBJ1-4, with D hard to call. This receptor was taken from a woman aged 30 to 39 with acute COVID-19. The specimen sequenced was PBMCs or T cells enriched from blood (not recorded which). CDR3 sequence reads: CASSPGRARGEKLFF. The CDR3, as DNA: TGTGCCAGCTCACCCGGACGGGCCAGAGGGGAAAAACTGTTTTTT.